This T cell receptor beta chain was found in a study of CXCR3-negative and CXCR3-positive naive CD8 T cells. Study-wide results and caveats: For naive cells, CXCR3-negative and CXCR3-positive subsets had similar TRBV-TRBJ usage; for memory cells, usage differed. Greater hydrophobicity was found in TRB CDR3s of CXCR3-positive naive cells than of CXCR3-negative naive cells.

Libraries were UMI-labeled 5' RACE TRB cDNA. TCRdb reanalyzed the 5' RACE reads and collapses them to one entry per CDR3 protein, without DNA. The sample features about 150,000 distinct CDR3 sequences, with about 0.28% in its top ten. The study sorted every CD8+ T cell subset in triplicate at 300,000 or so cells each. Germline V CDR1 and CDR2: LGHDT, YNNKEL (reference sequence). The CDR3 covers 13 residues. Concerning this clonotype: Antigen specificity is unknown.

J is TRBJ2-7 and V is TRBV3-1; TCRdb selects TRBD1, and the lack of DNA leaves this call unchecked. Specimen: naive CXCR3+ CD8+ T cells from blood. The sample's subset: CD45RO-CCR7+CD27+CD95- naive CD8+ T cells expressing CXCR3 (TNR3+). This clonotype was obtained from a human donor in good health. Some clones in this sample may be carry-over from other donors' samples. This CDR3 reads CASSHNRDYEQYF.